This T cell receptor beta chain was sequenced in a study of vaccination and CD4 T cells after COVID-19. As concerns this clonotype: Its antigen is unknown.

V shed 3 bases and J shed 5 bases, with 7 bases lying between them. The CDR3 sequence is 12 residues long. As for treatment: approximately nine-day PBMC culture with coronavirus spike peptide pools or control peptides (ViraFEST assay). Once obtained from cultured CD4+ T cells, the DNA was sequenced using the Oncomine TCR Beta short-read assay. Each CDR3 protein gets one entry after TCRdb re-called the PCR reads with MiXCR. The repertoire consists of about 13,000 distinct CDR3 sequences, with around 41% occurring once and the leading ten covering just under 9.5%. The rearrangement links TRBV12-3 or TRBV12-4 to TRBJ2-5, with D unresolved. This TCR came from a human donor who had recovered from COVID-19. The sequenced sample consisted of CD4+ T cells from blood, cultured in vitro. DNA of the CDR3: TGTGCCAGCAGTTTCGATTGGGAGACCCAGTACTTC. Its translation is CASSFDWETQYF.